The 7 T cell receptor beta chains below were found in one sample sequenced in a study of blood T cell repertoires in COVID-19. Profiled with immunoSEQ multiplex PCR; TCRdb holds only in-frame clones, not every one. The data contain roughly 200,000 clones, approximately 80% of them seen just once; the ten biggest clones take up around 6.3%. Source material: peripheral blood. These receptors originate from a woman in her forties with COVID-19, enrolled during active disease.

The V and J genes are TRBV6-5 and TRBJ1-4; possibly TRBD1 for D (5 bases). The CDR3 covers 13 residues. Germline loops: CDR1 MNHEY, CDR2 SVGAGI. Trimming pared 0 bases from V and 9 bases from J, leaving 8 bases between. The CDR3 here is CASSYSQGQKLFF. The CDR3 bases are TGTGCCAGCAGTTACTCCCAGGGCCAAAAACTGTTTTTT.

In this sample, this clone turned up a few times. The rearrangement joins TRBV2 to TRBJ1-2; possibly TRBD1 for D (6 bases). V was trimmed by 7 bases and J by 5 bases, leaving 23 bases between them. This CDR3 is built from 16 residues. In germline, CDR1 is SNHLY, CDR2 FYNNEI. The CDR3 nucleotides read TGTGCCAGCACCCCGGGGCGCGGGCGGGGGCCATATGGCTACACCTTC. Residues: CASTPGRGRGPYGYTF. Supplemented by reference TRBV2 and TRBJ1-2, the full variable domain reads EPEVTQTPSHQVTQMGQEVILRCVPISNHLYFYWYRQILGQKVEFLVSFYNNEISEKSEIFDDQFSVERPDGSNFTLKIRSTKLEDSAMYFCASTPGRGRGPYGYTFGSGTRLTVV.

The chain links TRBV28 to TRBJ2-7; D is possibly TRBD2 (5 bases). V was trimmed by 7 bases and J by 6 bases, leaving 13 bases between them. The CDR3 contains 12 residues. Germline loops: CDR1 MDHEN, CDR2 SYDVKM. The CDR3 reads CASTTGSLEQYF. The DNA for the CDR3 is TGTGCCAGCACCACTGGGAGTCTCGAGCAGTACTTC.

This sequence joins TRBV5-1 and TRBJ1-1; D might be TRBD1 (6 bases). CDR1 SGHRS and CDR2 YFSETQ come from the germline V gene. V dropped 4 bases and J dropped 1 base, with 11 bases sitting between them. This CDR3 spans 14 amino acids. CDR3 coding DNA: TGCGCCAGCAGCCGCCTGGACAGGAACACTGAAGCTTTCTTT. This sequence encodes CASSRLDRNTEAFF.

This chain connects TRBV5-6 to TRBJ1-3, with D hard to call. Trimming cost V 0 bases and J 7 bases, with 5 bases left between them. The CDR3 consists of 12 residues. Germline CDR1 reads SGHDT; CDR2 reads YYEEEE. CDR3 sequence (DNA): TGTGCCAGCAGCTTGGTTCAGAACACCATATATTTT. Residues: CASSLVQNTIYF.

This chain joins TRBV28 and TRBJ1-4; 7 nucleotides agree with TRBD1. There are 16 residues in the CDR3. V was clipped by 1 base and J by 5 bases; unmatched bases: 7. Germline V lookup: CDR1 MDHEN, CDR2 SYDVKM. CDR3 residues: CASSLFSTGRNEKLFF. CDR3 coding DNA: TGTGCCAGCAGTTTATTTTCGACAGGGAGAAATGAAAAACTGTTTTTT.

The genes are TRBV10-3 and TRBJ1-2; tentative D call: TRBD1 (6 bases). The length of the CDR3 is 13 residues. Trimming left V 6 bases short and J 3 bases short, with 11 bases between. The germline V gene encodes CDR1 ENHRY and CDR2 SYGVKD. CDR3: CAISLQGDYGYTF. The CDR3 nucleotides read TGTGCCATCAGCCTACAGGGCGACTATGGCTACACCTTC.